Listed below are T cell receptor beta chains from one sample, sequenced in a study of blood T cell repertoires in COVID-19. Only in-frame clones appear in the TCRdb table, and some are missing; sequencing was by immunoSEQ multiplex PCR. The sample has 45,000 or so clones; about 87% are singletons. Sequences were obtained from peripheral blood. Every receptor here comes from a woman of 80 years or more with COVID-19, enrolled during active disease. Both conserved end residues are part of each CDR3. The D gene is left open where the match is weak. Expanded clones get a size class; other rows say once, few or many, or leave the size out.

j_call clone_size v_call d_call cdr3_aa cdr3_nt
TRBJ2-1 - TRBV5-1 TRBD1 CASSLGGSGAYNEQFF TGCGCCAGCAGCCTAGGGGGCTCGGGTGCCTACAATGAGCAGTTCTTC
TRBJ2-7 few TRBV19 - CASSRTTTYEQYF TGTGCCAGTAGTAGGACAACCACCTACGAGCAGTACTTC
TRBJ2-1 - TRBV18 TRBD2 CASSPVRGSSYNEQFF TGTGCCAGCTCACCCGTTCGCGGGAGCTCCTACAATGAGCAGTTCTTC
TRBJ1-1 - TRBV24-1 - CATSDTMNTEAFF TGTGCCACCAGTGACACAATGAACACTGAAGCTTTCTTT
TRBJ1-5 - TRBV7-2 TRBD1 CASSLWTGDQPQHF TGTGCCAGCAGCTTATGGACAGGGGATCAGCCCCAGCATTTT
TRBJ2-6 - TRBV6-2/TRBV6-3 - CASSYSGSSGANVLTF TGTGCCAGCAGTTACTCGGGCAGCTCTGGGGCCAACGTCCTGACTTTC
TRBJ1-1 - TRBV5-1 - CASSGYRNTEAFF TGCGCCAGCAGCGGTTACAGGAACACTGAAGCTTTCTTT
TRBJ1-5 - TRBV27 - CASSTTGQIYNQPQHF TGTGCCAGCAGCACCACTGGACAGATCTACAATCAGCCCCAGCATTTT
TRBJ2-5 - TRBV19 TRBD1 CASSISEGAKTQYF TGTGCCAGTAGTATCTCTGAGGGGGCAAAGACCCAGTACTTC
TRBJ2-7 - TRBV9 TRBD2 CASSQTSGGSYEQYF TGTGCCAGCAGCCAGACTAGCGGGGGTTCCTACGAGCAGTACTTC
TRBJ2-7 - TRBV7-9 - CASSLWGLRDEQYF TGTGCCAGCAGCTTATGGGGGCTCAGGGACGAGCAGTACTTC
TRBJ2-2 - TRBV6-5 - CASKPRRNTGELFF TGTGCCAGCAAGCCGCGGAGGAACACCGGGGAGCTGTTTTTT
TRBJ2-2 - TRBV7-8 - CASSLALAYGGELFF TGTGCCAGCAGCTTAGCTCTAGCCTACGGCGGGGAGCTGTTTTTT
TRBJ2-1 - TRBV7-2 TRBD2 CASSPPGLPLDGEQFF TGTGCCAGCAGCCCCCCGGGACTACCCTTAGACGGTGAGCAGTTCTTC
TRBJ1-1 few TRBV5-1 - CASTQDRNTEAFF TGCGCCAGCACGCAGGACAGGAACACTGAAGCTTTCTTT
TRBJ1-1 - TRBV5-4 - CASSYTGVLNTEAFF TGTGCCAGCAGCTATACCGGGGTCCTGAACACTGAAGCTTTCTTT
TRBJ2-5 - TRBV5-1 TRBD2 CASSLAASGSRETQYF TGCGCCAGCAGCTTAGCGGCTAGCGGAAGTCGAGAGACCCAGTACTTC
TRBJ1-1 - TRBV5-1 TRBD1 CASSPGQGAENTEAFF TGCGCCAGCAGCCCAGGACAGGGGGCGGAGAACACTGAAGCTTTCTTT
TRBJ2-3 once TRBV6-6 - CASSPDRDGRREGNTQYF TGTGCCAGCAGTCCCGACAGGGACGGGCGCCGGGAGGGAAATACGCAGTATTTT
TRBJ1-1 - TRBV5-4 - CASSSQGRVNTEAFF TGTGCCAGCAGCTCCCAAGGGCGGGTGAACACTGAAGCTTTCTTT
TRBJ1-2 - TRBV4-1 TRBD1 CASSQDRASYDGYTF TGCGCCAGCAGCCAGGACAGGGCTTCTTATGATGGCTACACCTTC
TRBJ2-3 - TRBV11-2 - CASRPQGLGTDTQYF TGTGCCAGCAGACCCCAGGGGTTGGGCACAGATACGCAGTATTTT
TRBJ2-1 - TRBV27 TRBD2 CASNGGALAGGPRNNEQFF TGTGCCAGTAATGGGGGGGCACTAGCGGGAGGGCCTCGGAACAATGAGCAGTTCTTC
TRBJ1-1 - TRBV21-1 - CASSKGAGRVTEAFF TGTGCCAGCAGCAAAGGGGCAGGCAGGGTAACTGAAGCTTTCTTT
TRBJ2-3 once TRBV19 TRBD2 CASRKTGGAEDTQYF TGTGCCAGTAGGAAGACCGGGGGGGCTGAAGATACGCAGTATTTT
TRBJ1-1 - TRBV2 - CASSDGGAGAFF TGTGCCAGCAGTGACGGGGGGGCAGGAGCTTTCTTT
TRBJ1-6 - TRBV27 - CASSRWTSRGSPLHF TGTGCCAGCAGTCGCTGGACCTCTCGGGGTTCACCCCTCCACTTT
TRBJ1-6 - TRBV18 TRBD1 CASSPPFGQGASWSPLHF TGTGCCAGCTCACCACCGTTCGGACAGGGGGCGAGTTGGTCACCCCTCCACTTT
TRBJ2-5 few TRBV28 - CASSPGGWGETQYF TGTGCCAGCAGTCCCGGAGGGTGGGGAGAGACCCAGTACTTC
TRBJ1-1 - TRBV12-5 TRBD1 CASGLGGQGGRTEAFF TGTGCTAGTGGTTTGGGGGGACAGGGCGGACGGACTGAAGCTTTCTTT
TRBJ1-1 - TRBV18 - CASSPPSRGNTEAFF TGTGCCAGCTCACCACCAAGCCGGGGAAACACTGAAGCTTTCTTT
TRBJ1-2 few TRBV9 TRBD1 CASSVGGTGGHYGYTF TGTGCCAGCAGCGTAGGTGGGACAGGGGGCCACTATGGCTACACCTTC
TRBJ1-6 - TRBV2 - CASRVEGHSSPLHF TGTGCCAGCAGGGTAGAGGGACATTCTTCACCCCTCCACTTT
TRBJ2-5 - TRBV12-3/TRBV12-4 - CASSSGQQETQYF TGTGCCAGCAGTTCTGGACAGCAAGAGACCCAGTACTTC
TRBJ1-2 - TRBV11-2 - CASSLGQHQGGYTF TGTGCCAGCAGCTTAGGTCAGCACCAGGGAGGCTACACCTTC
TRBJ2-3 once TRBV7-2 TRBD2 CASSPRLASTDTQYF TGTGCCAGCAGCCCCCGACTAGCTAGCACAGATACGCAGTATTTT
TRBJ1-4 once TRBV14 - CASSQGRWYEKLFF TGTGCCAGCAGCCAAGGGAGATGGTATGAAAAACTGTTTTTT
TRBJ2-5 - TRBV4-1 - CASSQVLDSAWVTQYF TGCGCCAGCAGCCAAGTTCTAGACTCCGCGTGGGTGACCCAGTACTTC
TRBJ2-3 - TRBV24-1 TRBD1 CATSGLFGQGGTDTQYF TGTGCCACCAGTGGTCTTTTCGGACAGGGCGGCACAGATACGCAGTATTTT
TRBJ1-6 few TRBV30 - CAWRLKGLGNNSPLHF TGTGCCTGGAGATTGAAGGGGTTAGGAAATAATTCACCCCTCCACTTT
TRBJ2-2 - TRBV18 TRBD1 CASSPGQGTGELFF TGTGCCAGCTCACCGGGACAGGGAACCGGGGAGCTGTTTTTT
TRBJ2-7 - TRBV27 TRBD2 CASSSWTSGTYEQYF TGTGCCAGCAGTTCCTGGACTAGCGGTACCTACGAGCAGTACTTC
TRBJ1-5 - TRBV5-8 TRBD1 CASSLGTGDRQPQHF TGTGCCAGCAGCTTGGGGACAGGGGACCGTCAGCCCCAGCATTTT